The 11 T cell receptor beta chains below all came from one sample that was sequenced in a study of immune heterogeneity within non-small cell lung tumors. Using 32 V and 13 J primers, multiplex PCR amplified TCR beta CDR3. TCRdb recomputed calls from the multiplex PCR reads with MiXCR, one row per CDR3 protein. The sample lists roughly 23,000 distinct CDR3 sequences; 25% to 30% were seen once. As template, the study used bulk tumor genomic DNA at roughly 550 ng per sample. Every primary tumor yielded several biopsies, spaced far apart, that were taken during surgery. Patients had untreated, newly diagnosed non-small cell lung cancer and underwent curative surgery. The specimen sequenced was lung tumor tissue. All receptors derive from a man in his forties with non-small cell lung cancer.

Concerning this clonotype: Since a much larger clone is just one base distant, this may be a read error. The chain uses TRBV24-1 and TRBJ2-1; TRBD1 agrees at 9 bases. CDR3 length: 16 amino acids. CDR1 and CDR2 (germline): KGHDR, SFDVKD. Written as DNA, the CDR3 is TGTGCCATCAGTGACCCCGGACAGGGGTCCTACAATGAGCAGTTCTTC. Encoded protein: CAISDPGQGSYNEQFF.

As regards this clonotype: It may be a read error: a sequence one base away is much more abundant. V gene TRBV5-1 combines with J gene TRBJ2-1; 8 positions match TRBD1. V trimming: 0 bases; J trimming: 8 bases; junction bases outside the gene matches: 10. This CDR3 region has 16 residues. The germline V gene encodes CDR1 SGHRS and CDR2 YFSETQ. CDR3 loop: CASSLVLGSGGDEQFF. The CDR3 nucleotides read TGCGCCAGCAGCTTGGTTTTAGGGTCAGGGGGCGATGAGCAGTTCTTC.

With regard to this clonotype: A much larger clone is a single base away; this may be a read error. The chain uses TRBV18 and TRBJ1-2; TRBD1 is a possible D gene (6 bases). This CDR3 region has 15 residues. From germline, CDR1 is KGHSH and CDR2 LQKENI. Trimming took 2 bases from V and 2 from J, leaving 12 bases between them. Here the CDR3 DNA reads TGTGCCAGCTCACCAGGGGGGGACATAAACTATGGCTACACCTTC. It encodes CASSPGGDINYGYTF. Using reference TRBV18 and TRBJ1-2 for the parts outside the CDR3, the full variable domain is NAGVMQNPRHLVRRRGQEARLRCSPMKGHSHVYWYRQLPEEGLKFMVYLQKENIIDESGMPKERFSAEFPKEGPSILRIQQVVRGDSAAYFCASSPGGDINYGYTFGSGTRLTVV.

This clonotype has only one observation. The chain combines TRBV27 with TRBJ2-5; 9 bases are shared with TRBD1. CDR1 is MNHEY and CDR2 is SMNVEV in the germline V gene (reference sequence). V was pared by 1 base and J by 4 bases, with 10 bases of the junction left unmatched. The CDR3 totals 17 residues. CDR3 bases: TGTGCCAGCAGTTTATATTCCGGGACAGGGCCCCGAGAGACCCAGTACTTC. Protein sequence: CASSLYSGTGPRETQYF.

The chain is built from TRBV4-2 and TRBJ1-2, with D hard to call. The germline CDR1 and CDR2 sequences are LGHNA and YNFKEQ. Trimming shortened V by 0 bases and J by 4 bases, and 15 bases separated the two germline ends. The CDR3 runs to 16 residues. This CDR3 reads CASSQDGQADVYGYTF. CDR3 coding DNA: TGTGCCAGCAGCCAAGATGGTCAGGCCGACGTCTATGGCTACACCTTC.

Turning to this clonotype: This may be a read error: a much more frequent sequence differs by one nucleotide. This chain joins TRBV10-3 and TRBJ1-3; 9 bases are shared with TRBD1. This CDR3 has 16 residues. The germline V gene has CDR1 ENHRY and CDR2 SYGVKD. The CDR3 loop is CATSLIPGQGKNTIYF. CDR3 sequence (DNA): TGTGCCACCAGTTTGATCCCGGGACAGGGTAAAAACACCATATATTTT.

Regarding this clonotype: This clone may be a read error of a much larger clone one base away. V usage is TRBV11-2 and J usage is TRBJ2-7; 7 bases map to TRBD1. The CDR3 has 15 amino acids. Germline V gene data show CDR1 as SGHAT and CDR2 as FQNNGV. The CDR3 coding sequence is TGTGGCAGCAGCTTAGGACAGGATTACCCCTACGAGCAGTACTTC. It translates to CGSSLGQDYPYEQYF.

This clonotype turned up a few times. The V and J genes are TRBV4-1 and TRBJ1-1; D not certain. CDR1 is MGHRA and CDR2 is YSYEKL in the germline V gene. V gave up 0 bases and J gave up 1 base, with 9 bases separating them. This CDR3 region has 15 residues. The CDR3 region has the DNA TGCGCCAGCAGCCAAGATTCCAGGACGAACACTGAAGCTTTCTTT. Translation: CASSQDSRTNTEAFF.

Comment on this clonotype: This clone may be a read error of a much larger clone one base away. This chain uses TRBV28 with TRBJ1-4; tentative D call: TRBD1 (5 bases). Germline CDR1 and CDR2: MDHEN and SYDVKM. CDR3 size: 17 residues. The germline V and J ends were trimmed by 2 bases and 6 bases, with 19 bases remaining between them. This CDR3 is CASSLPILWGKDEKLFF. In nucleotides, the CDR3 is TGTGCCAGCAGTTTACCGATCCTCTGGGGGAAAGATGAAAAACTGTTTTTT.

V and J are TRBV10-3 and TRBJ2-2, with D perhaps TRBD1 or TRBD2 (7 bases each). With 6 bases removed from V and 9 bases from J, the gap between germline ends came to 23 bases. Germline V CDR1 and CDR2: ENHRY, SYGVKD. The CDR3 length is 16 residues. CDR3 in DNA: TGTGCCATCAGCGAGGGGAGGGGGCAGCGAACCTGGGAGCTGTTTTTT. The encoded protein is CAISEGRGQRTWELFF.

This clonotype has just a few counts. CDR3 protein: CASSLGQLHTGELFF. In nucleotides, the CDR3 is TGCGCCAGCAGCCTGGGACAATTACACACCGGGGAGCTGTTTTTT. The V call is TRBV5-1, the J call TRBJ2-2, with a weak D call TRBD1 (6 bases). Germline V CDR1 and CDR2: SGHRS, YFSETQ. The CDR3 length is 15 residues. Between the trimmed V and J ends, which lost 4 bases and 3 bases, there was a span of 13 bases.